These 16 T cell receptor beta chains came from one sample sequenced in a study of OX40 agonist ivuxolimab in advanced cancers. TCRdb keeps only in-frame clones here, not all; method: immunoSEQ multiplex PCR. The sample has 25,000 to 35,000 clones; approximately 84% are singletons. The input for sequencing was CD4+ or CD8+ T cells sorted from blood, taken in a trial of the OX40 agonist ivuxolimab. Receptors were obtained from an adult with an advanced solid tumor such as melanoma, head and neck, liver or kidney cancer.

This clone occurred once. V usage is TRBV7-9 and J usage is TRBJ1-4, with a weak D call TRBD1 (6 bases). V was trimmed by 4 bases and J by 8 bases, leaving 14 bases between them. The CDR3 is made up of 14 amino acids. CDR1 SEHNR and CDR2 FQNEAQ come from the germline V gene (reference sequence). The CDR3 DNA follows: TGTGCCAGCAGCTACGTACAGGGATCGGAAAAACTGTTTTTT. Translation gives CASSYVQGSEKLFF. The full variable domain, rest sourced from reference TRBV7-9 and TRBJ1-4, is DTGVSQNPRHKITKRGQNVTFRCDPISEHNRLYWYRQTLGQGPEFLTYFQNEAQLEKSRLLSDRFSAERPKGSFSTLEIQRTEQGDSAMYLCASSYVQGSEKLFFGSGTQLSVL.

The CDR3, as DNA: TGCAGCGTTGAGGTCCCCGGGGATGGAAACATTCAGTACTTC. This encodes CSVEVPGDGNIQYF. This chain uses TRBV29-1 with TRBJ2-4; TRBD2 is a possible D gene (5 bases). The V end lost 3 bases, the J end lost 6 bases, and 15 bases lay between the germline ends. The CDR3 covers 14 residues. CDR1 is SQVTM, CDR2 ANQGSEA, per germline.

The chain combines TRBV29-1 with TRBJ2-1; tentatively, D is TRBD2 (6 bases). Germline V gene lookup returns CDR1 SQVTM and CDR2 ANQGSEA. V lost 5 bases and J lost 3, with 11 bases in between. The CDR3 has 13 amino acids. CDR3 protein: CSVLTGDYNEQFF. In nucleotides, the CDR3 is TGCAGCGTTCTCACGGGAGACTACAATGAGCAGTTCTTC.

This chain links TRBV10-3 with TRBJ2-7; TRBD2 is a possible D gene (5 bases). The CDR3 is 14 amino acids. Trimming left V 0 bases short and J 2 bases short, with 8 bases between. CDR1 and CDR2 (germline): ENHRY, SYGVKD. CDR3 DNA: TGTGCCATCAGTGAGTCGACTACCACCTACGAGCAGTACTTC. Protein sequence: CAISESTTTYEQYF.

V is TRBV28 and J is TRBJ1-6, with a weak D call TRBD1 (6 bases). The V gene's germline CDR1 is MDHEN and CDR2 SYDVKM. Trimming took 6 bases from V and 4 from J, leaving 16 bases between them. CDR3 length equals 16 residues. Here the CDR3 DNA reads TGTGCCAGCAGCATTACAGGGACCCCATATAATTCACCCCTCCACTTT. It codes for CASSITGTPYNSPLHF.

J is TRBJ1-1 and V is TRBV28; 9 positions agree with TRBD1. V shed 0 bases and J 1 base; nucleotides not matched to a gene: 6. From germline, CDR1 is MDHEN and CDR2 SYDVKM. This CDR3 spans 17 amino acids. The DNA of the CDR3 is TGTGCCAGCAGTTTATGGCCGGGACAGGGCTCGAACACTGAAGCTTTCTTT. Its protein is CASSLWPGQGSNTEAFF.

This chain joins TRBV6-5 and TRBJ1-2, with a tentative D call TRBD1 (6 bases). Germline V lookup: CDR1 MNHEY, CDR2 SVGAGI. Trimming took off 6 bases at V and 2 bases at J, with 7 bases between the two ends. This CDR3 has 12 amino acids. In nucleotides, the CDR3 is TGTGCCAGCAGCCAGGGGAACTATGGCTACACCTTC. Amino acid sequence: CASSQGNYGYTF.

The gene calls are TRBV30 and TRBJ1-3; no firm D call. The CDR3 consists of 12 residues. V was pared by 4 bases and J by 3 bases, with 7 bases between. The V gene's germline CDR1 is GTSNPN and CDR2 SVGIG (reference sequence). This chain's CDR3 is CAWKRSGNTIYF. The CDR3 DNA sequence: TGTGCCTGGAAACGTAGTGGAAACACCATATATTTT.

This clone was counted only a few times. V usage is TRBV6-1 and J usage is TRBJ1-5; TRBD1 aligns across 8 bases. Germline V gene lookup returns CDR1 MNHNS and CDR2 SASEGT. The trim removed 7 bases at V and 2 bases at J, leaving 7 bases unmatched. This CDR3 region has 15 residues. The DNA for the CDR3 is TGTGCCAGCACTCCGACAGGGGAAGGCAATCAGCCCCAGCATTTT. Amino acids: CASTPTGEGNQPQHF.

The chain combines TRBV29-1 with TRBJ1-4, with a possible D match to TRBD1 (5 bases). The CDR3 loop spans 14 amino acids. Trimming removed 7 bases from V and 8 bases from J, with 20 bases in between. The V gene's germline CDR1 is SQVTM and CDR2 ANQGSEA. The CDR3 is CSANSGTGGEKLFF. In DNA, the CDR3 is TGCAGCGCCAATTCCGGGACCGGGGGGGAAAAACTGTTTTTT.

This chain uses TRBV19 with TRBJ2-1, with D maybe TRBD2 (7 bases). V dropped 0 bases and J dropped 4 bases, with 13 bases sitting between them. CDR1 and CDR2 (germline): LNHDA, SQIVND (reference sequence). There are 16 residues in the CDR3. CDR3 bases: TGTGCCAGTAGTATAGACGGGGGGCCTAGATACAATGAGCAGTTCTTC. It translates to CASSIDGGPRYNEQFF.

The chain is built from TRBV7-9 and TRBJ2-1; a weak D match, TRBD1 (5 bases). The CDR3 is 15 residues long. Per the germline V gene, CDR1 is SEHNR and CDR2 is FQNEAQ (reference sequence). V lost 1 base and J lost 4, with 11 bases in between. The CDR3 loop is CASSLVGPSYNEQFF. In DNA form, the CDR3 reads TGTGCCAGCAGCTTAGTGGGGCCCTCGTACAATGAGCAGTTCTTC.

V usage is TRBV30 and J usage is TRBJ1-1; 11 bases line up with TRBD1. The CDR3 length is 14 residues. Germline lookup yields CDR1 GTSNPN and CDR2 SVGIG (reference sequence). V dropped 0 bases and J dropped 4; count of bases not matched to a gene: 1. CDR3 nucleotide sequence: TGTGCCTGGAGTGTGGGGACAGGGGGCACTGAAGCTTTCTTT. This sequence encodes CAWSVGTGGTEAFF.

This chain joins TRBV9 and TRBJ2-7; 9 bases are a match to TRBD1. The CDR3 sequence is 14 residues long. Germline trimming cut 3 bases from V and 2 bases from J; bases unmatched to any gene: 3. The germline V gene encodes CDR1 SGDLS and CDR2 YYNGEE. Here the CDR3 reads CASSGRTGAYEQYF. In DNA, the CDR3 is TGTGCCAGCAGCGGCCGGACAGGGGCCTACGAGCAGTACTTC.

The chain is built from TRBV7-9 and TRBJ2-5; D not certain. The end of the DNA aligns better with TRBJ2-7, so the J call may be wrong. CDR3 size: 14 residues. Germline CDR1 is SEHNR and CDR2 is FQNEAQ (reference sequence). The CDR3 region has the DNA TGTGCCAGCAGCTTAGCGTGGCCAAACTACGAGCAGTACTTC. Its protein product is CASSLAWPNYEQYF.

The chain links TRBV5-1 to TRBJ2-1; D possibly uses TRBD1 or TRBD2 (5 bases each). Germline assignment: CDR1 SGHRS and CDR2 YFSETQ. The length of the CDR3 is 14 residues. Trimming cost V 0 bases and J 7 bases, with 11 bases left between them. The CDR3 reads CASSLVLGVNEQFF. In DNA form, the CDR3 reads TGCGCCAGCAGCTTGGTATTGGGGGTAAATGAGCAGTTCTTC.